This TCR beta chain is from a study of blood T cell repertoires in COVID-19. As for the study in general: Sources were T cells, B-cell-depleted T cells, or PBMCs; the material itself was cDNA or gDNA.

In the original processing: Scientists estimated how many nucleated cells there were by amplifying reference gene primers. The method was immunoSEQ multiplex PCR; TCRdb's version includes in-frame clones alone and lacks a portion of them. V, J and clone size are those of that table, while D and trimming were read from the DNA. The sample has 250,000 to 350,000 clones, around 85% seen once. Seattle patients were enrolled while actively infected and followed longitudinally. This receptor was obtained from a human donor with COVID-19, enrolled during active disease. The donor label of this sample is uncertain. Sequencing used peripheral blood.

The CDR3 DNA follows: TGTGCCAGCAGTCCATCCGAGAACTATGGCTACACCTTC. Translation gives CASSPSENYGYTF. V is TRBV6-5 and J is TRBJ1-2, with D hard to call. Germline lookup yields CDR1 MNHEY and CDR2 SVGAGI. The CDR3 sequence is 13 residues long. The V end was cut by 5 bases, the J end by 2 bases, with 9 bases between.